This T cell receptor beta chain was documented in a study of control samples from healthy donors and cancer patients. The CDR3 covers 16 residues. J lost 0 bases, V lost 2 bases, and 5 bases had no gene match. CDR1 MNHEY and CDR2 SMNVEV come from the germline V gene (reference sequence). The assay was immunoSEQ multiplex PCR, and TCRdb's table has in-frame clones only and misses some. The table has some 130,000 clones, 80% to 95% seen once. The TCR sequence derives from a man in his late teens or twenties in good health. Sequencing was performed on blood. The gene calls are TRBV27 and TRBJ1-2, with 8 bases that match TRBD1. In DNA, the CDR3 is TGTGCCAGCAGTTTAATCGGACAGGGTTCTAACTATGGCTACACCTTC. It encodes CASSLIGQGSNYGYTF.